Each of the 15 T cell receptor beta chains below was sequenced from the same sample in a study of CXCR3-negative and CXCR3-positive naive CD8 T cells. The study, taken as a whole, reports: CXCR3-positive naive cells had more hydrophobic TRB CDR3s than CXCR3-negative naive cells.

For these receptors, no antigen is known. The method, 5' RACE with UMI labels, was used to prepare the TRB cDNA libraries. For each CDR3 protein, TCRdb gives one entry from its re-call of the 5' RACE reads, without DNA. Recorded for this sample: some 120,000 distinct CDR3 sequences. The sample taken for sequencing was naive CXCR3+ CD8+ T cells from blood. Regarding subset: CD45RO-CCR7+CD27+CD95- naive CD8+ T cells expressing CXCR3 (TNR3+). These receptors were taken from a human donor in good health. Some clones in this sample may be carry-over from other donors' samples.

V and J are TRBV6-5 and TRBJ2-7. There are 15 residues in the CDR3. Germline V gene data show CDR1 as MNHEY and CDR2 as SVGAGI. CDR3 sequence reads: CASSYSPRSSYEQYF.

V is TRBV13 and J is TRBJ2-1. This CDR3 region has 13 residues. Germline lookup yields CDR1 PRHDT and CDR2 FYEKMQ (reference sequence). The CDR3: CASSLDTSNEQFF.

This chain connects TRBV14 to TRBJ1-5; the TCRdb D gene call, TRBD1, has no DNA to confirm it. The CDR3 has 17 residues. CDR1 SGHDN and CDR2 FVKESK come from the germline V gene. CDR3 amino acids: CASSQGDRGRSGQPQHF. The whole variable domain, remainder taken from reference TRBV14 and TRBJ1-5, is EAGVTQFPSHSVIEKGQTVTLRCDPISGHDNLYWYRRVMGKEIKFLLHFVKESKQDESGMPNNRFLAERTGGTYSTLKVQPAELEDSGVYFCASSQGDRGRSGQPQHFGDGTRLSIL.

This rearrangement joins TRBV7-9 to TRBJ2-6. The CDR3 has 14 amino acids. Germline CDR1 SEHNR, CDR2 FQNEAQ (reference sequence). CDR3: CASSLGSGANVLTF.

This sequence joins TRBV5-1 and TRBJ1-1; TCRdb calls TRBD1, which cannot be checked without DNA. Germline V gene sequence: CDR1 SGHRS, CDR2 YFSETQ. The CDR3 has 14 amino acids. CDR3 sequence reads: CASKEGGVNTEAFF.

V and J are TRBV28 and TRBJ2-7. Per germline, CDR1 MDHEN and CDR2 SYDVKM. This CDR3 contains 14 residues. The CDR3 sequence: CASSLSASSYEQYF.

The chain employs TRBV4-1 and TRBJ2-5. CDR1 is MGHRA, CDR2 YSYEKL, per germline. This CDR3 is 12 amino acids long. This CDR3 reads CASSQDLGTQYF.

The chain recombines TRBV3-1 with TRBJ2-1; TCRdb returns TRBD1, unconfirmable since there is no DNA. Germline CDR1 LGHDT, CDR2 YNNKEL (reference sequence). This CDR3 is built from 15 residues. The CDR3: CASSPDRDSYNEQFF.

The J gene is TRBJ2-7, the V gene TRBV28; the D call from TCRdb, TRBD1, cannot be confirmed without DNA. From germline, CDR1 is MDHEN and CDR2 SYDVKM. The CDR3 loop spans 13 amino acids. The CDR3 is CASRDRDGYEQYF.

The genes are TRBV20-1 and TRBJ2-7; lacking DNA, the TRBD1 call made by TCRdb goes unchecked. The CDR3 is made up of 15 amino acids. Germline V CDR1 and CDR2: DFQATT, SNEGSKA (reference sequence). CDR3 region: CSARDLRTDFYEQYF.

The V and J genes are TRBV20-1 and TRBJ2-7; the D gene TCRdb calls, TRBD1, cannot be checked with no DNA. This CDR3 is built from 14 residues. Germline loops: CDR1 DFQATT, CDR2 SNEGSKA (reference sequence). This CDR3 is CSARSGQGPYEQYF.

The gene calls are TRBV6-2 or TRBV6-3 and TRBJ2-1; absent DNA, TCRdb's TRBD1 call cannot be checked. CDR3 length equals 13 residues. CDR1 is MNHEY, CDR2 SVGEGT, per germline. The CDR3 here is CASSLWSHNEQFF.

V gene TRBV9 combines with J gene TRBJ2-1; TCRdb returns TRBD2, unconfirmable since there is no DNA. The CDR3 is 16 amino acids. CDR1 and CDR2 (germline): SGDLS, YYNGEE. CDR3 amino acids: CASSPKGLAEYNEQFF.

The genes are TRBV10-3 and TRBJ1-5; the D call of TRBD1 rests on TCRdb alone, since no DNA is present to check it. Germline V gives CDR1 ENHRY, CDR2 SYGVKD. CDR3 length equals 18 residues. The CDR3 sequence is CAISDPLDRTHSNQPQHF.

J is TRBJ2-1 and V is TRBV7-9; the D call of TRBD2 rests on TCRdb alone, since no DNA is present to check it. Germline V gene sequence: CDR1 SEHNR, CDR2 FQNEAQ (reference sequence). The CDR3 has 22 residues. CDR3 in amino acids: CASSLVAGLAGGPGSSYNEQFF.